This T cell receptor (beta chain) was found in a study of shared clonotypes between healthy human individuals. General observations from the study: Owing to a small donor count, the genetic and exposure-history diversity represented was limited. Sequencing depth was expected to influence donor clonotype sharing.

Remarks on this clone: Antigen unknown.

An even split of each subset's genomic DNA across several immunoSEQ plates was performed. Replicate PCRs run on unsorted PBMC used around 330 ng DNA, which was some 30,000 T cell genomes. Assay: immunoSEQ multiplex PCR; the TCRdb copy retains only in-frame clones and omits some. The sample shows approximately 470,000 clones, approximately 82% of them seen only once. With 4 bases removed from V and 2 bases from J, the gap between germline ends came to 10 bases. Germline lookup yields CDR1 SEHNR and CDR2 FQNEAQ (reference sequence). There are 14 residues in the CDR3. The V gene is TRBV7-9, the J gene TRBJ2-3; D may be TRBD1 (6 bases). Sequenced input: PBMCs. The TCR originated in a woman aged 40-49 years in good health. Some clones in this sample may be carry-over from other donors' samples. CDR3 region: CASSSGDTTDTQYF. In nucleotides, the CDR3 is TGTGCCAGCAGCTCCGGGGACACCACAGATACGCAGTATTTT.